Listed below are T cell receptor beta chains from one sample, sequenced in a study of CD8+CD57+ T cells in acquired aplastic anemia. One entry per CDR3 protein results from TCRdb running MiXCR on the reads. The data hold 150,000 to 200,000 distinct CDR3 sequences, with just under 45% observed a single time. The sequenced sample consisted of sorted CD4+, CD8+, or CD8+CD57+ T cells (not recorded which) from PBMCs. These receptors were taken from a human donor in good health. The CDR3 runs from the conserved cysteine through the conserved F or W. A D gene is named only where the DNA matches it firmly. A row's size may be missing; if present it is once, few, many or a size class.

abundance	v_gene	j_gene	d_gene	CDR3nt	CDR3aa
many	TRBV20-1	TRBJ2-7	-	TGCAGTGCTAGCCTTCCCTTCCCCCCCTCCTACGAGCAGTACTTC	CSASLPFPPSYEQYF
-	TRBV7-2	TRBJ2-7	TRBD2	TGTGCCAGCAGGCTTATTAGCGGGAGCTCCTACGAGCAGTACTTC	CASRLISGSSYEQYF
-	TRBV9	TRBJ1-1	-	TGTGCCAGCAGCGTAGGTCCTGTGGAGGCAAACACTGAAGCTTTCTTT	CASSVGPVEANTEAFF
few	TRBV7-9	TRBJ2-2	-	TGTGCCAGCAGCTTAGGGTTATGGCGGGACCTCACCGGGGAGCTGTTTTTT	CASSLGLWRDLTGELFF
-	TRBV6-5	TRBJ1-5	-	TGTGCCAGCAGTTACTCGTGGGGGGAAGCCAATCAGCCCCAGCATTTT	CASSYSWGEANQPQHF
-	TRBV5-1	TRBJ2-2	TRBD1	TGCGCCAGCAGCTTGATGGGGACAGAAATCACCGGGGAGCTGTTTTTT	CASSLMGTEITGELFF
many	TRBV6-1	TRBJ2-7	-	TGTGCCAGCAGCCTACCCGAGGGTCACGAGCAGTACTTC	CASSLPEGHEQYF
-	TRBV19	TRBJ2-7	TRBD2	TGTGCCAGTAGCCACCCCTTGGGTAGCGGGGCTCCCGAGCAGTACTTC	CASSHPLGSGAPEQYF
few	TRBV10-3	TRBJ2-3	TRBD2	TGTGCCATCAGAGGACTAGACACAGATACGCAGTATTTT	CAIRGLDTDTQYF
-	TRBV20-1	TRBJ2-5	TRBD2	TGCAGTGCTAGAGATCTTAGCGGGGGGGCAATGGAGACCCAGTACTTC	CSARDLSGGAMETQYF
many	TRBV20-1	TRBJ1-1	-	TGCAGTGCTGACTCCGTCGAAGGGGAGGGCACTGAAGCTTTCTTT	CSADSVEGEGTEAFF
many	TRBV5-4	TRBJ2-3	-	TGTGCCAGCAGCTTGGATGGGCTAGCGTATAGCACAGATACGCAGTATTTT	CASSLDGLAYSTDTQYF
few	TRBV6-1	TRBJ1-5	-	TGTGCCAGCATGAAGACAGGAGGGACGTGTCAGCCCCAGCATTTT	CASMKTGGTCQPQHF
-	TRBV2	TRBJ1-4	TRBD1	TGTGCCAGCAGCGTACTACAGGGGGCGAATGAAAAACTGTTTTTT	CASSVLQGANEKLFF
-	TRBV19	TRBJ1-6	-	TGTGCCAGCCGCGGCAGGGCCGGTTCACCCCTCCACTTT	CASRGRAGSPLHF
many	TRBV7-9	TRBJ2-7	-	TGTGCCAGCAGCTCCCTGGGGGGGCCCAATACGGGGGAGCAGTACTTC	CASSSLGGPNTGEQYF
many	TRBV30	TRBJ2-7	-	TGTGCCTGGACCCCCCTAGCCTTTGGGGAGCAGTACTTC	CAWTPLAFGEQYF
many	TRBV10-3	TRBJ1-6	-	TGTGCCATCAGTGACGGCTATTCGGACAGTCGCCTGAATTCACCCCTCCACTTT	CAISDGYSDSRLNSPLHF
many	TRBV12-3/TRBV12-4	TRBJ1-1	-	TGTGCCAGCAGTCCTAAGGCCAGAGGGAGGAACACTGAAGCTTTCTTT	CASSPKARGRNTEAFF
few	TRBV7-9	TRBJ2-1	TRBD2	TGTGCCAGCAGCCGAGGGACTAGCGGGAAGAGTGAGCAGTTCTTC	CASSRGTSGKSEQFF
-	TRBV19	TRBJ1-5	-	TGTGCCAGTAGTAGTGGGTTGGATCAGCCCCAGCATTTT	CASSSGLDQPQHF
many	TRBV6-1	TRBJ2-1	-	TGTGCCAGCAGACCTAGACAGAACAATGAGCAGTTCTTC	CASRPRQNNEQFF